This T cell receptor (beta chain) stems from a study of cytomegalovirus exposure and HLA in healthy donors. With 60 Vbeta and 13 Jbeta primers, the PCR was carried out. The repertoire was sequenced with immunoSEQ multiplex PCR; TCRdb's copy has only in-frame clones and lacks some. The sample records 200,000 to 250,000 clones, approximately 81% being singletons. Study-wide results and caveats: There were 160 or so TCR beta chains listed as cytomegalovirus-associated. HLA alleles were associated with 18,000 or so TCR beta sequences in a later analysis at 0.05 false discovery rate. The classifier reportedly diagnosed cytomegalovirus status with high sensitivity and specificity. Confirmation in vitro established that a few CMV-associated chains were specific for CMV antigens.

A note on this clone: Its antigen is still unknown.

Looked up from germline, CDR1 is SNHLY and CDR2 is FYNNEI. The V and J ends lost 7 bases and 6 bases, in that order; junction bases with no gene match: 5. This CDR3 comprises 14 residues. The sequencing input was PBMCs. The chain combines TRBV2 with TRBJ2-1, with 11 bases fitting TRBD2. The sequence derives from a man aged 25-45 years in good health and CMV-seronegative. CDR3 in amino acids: CASMRLAGLNEQFF. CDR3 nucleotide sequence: TGTGCCAGCATGAGACTAGCGGGGCTCAATGAGCAGTTCTTC.